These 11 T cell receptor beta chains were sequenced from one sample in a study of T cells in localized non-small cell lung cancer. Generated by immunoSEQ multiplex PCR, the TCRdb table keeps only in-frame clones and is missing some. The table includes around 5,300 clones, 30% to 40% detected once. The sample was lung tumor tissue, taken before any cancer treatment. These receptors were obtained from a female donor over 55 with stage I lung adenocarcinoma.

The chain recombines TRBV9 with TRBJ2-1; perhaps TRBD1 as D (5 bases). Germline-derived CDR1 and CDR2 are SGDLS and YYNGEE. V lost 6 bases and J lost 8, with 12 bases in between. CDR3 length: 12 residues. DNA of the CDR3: TGTGCCAGCAACCAGGGTATGCATGAGCAGTTCTTC. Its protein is CASNQGMHEQFF.

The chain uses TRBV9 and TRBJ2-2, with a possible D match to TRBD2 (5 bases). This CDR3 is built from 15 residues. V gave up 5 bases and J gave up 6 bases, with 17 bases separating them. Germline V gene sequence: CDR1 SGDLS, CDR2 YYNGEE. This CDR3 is CASSEGRVLPGELFF. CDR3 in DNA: TGTGCCAGCAGTGAAGGGCGGGTTTTACCCGGGGAGCTGTTTTTT.

This CDR3 is CAISDLGAGELFF. The CDR3 nucleotides read TGTGCCATCAGTGATTTGGGCGCCGGGGAGCTGTTTTTT. The chain uses TRBV10-3 and TRBJ2-2; no reliable D call. Looked up from germline, CDR1 is ENHRY and CDR2 is SYGVKD. The V end was cut by 3 bases, the J end by 6 bases, with 8 bases between. The CDR3 extends over 13 amino acids.

CDR3 bases: TGTGCCAGTAGCTCACAAGGGACAGTATATGGCTACACCTTC. It codes for CASSSQGTVYGYTF. This sequence joins TRBV19 and TRBJ1-2, with 7 bases fitting TRBD1. This CDR3 region has 14 residues. V lost 6 bases to trimming and J lost 5 bases; unmatched junction nucleotides: 9. CDR1 and CDR2 from the germline V gene are LNHDA and SQIVND (reference sequence).

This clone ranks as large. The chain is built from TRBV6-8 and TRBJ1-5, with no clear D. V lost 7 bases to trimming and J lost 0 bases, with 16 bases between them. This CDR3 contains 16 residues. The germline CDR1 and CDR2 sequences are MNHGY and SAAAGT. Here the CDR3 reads CASKLGLADSNQPQHF. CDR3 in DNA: TGTGCCAGCAAGTTAGGCCTTGCGGATAGCAATCAGCCCCAGCATTTT.

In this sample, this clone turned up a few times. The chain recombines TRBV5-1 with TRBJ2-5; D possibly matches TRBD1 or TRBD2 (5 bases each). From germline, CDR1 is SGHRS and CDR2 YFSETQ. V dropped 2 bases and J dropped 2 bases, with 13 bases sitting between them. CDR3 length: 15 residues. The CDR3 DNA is TGCGCCAGCAGCTTAGGTGGGGACCGACAAGAGACCCAGTACTTC. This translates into CASSLGGDRQETQYF.

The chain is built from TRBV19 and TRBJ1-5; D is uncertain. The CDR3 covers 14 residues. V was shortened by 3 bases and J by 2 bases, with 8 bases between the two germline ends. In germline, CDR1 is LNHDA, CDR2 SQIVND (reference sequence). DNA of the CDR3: TGTGCCAGTAGTATTCACGGGGGCAATCAGCCCCAGCATTTT. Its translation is CASSIHGGNQPQHF.

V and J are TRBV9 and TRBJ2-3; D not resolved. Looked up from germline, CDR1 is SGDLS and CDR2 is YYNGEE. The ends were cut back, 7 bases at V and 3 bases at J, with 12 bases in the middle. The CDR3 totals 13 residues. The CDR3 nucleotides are TGTGCCAGCGGTGGGGTTTTTACAGATACGCAGTATTTT. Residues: CASGGVFTDTQYF.

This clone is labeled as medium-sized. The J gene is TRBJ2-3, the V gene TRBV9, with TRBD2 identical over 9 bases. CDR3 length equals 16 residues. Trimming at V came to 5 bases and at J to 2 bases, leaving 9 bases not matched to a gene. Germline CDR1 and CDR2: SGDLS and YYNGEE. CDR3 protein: CASSEASGTNTDTQYF. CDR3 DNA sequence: TGTGCCAGCAGTGAAGCTAGCGGGACAAACACAGATACGCAGTATTTT.

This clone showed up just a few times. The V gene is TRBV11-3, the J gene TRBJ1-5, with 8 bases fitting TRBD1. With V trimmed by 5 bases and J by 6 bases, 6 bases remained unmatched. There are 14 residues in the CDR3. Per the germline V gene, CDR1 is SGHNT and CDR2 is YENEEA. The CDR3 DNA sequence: TGTGCCAGCAGCCGAAGACAGGGGCCTCAGCCCCAGCATTTT. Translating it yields CASSRRQGPQPQHF.

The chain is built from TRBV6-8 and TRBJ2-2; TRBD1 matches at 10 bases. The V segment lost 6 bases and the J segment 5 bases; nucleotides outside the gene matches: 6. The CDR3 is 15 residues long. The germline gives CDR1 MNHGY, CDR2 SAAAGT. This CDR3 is CASRTGTGETGELFF. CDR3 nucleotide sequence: TGTGCCAGCAGAACCGGGACAGGGGAAACCGGGGAGCTGTTTTTT.